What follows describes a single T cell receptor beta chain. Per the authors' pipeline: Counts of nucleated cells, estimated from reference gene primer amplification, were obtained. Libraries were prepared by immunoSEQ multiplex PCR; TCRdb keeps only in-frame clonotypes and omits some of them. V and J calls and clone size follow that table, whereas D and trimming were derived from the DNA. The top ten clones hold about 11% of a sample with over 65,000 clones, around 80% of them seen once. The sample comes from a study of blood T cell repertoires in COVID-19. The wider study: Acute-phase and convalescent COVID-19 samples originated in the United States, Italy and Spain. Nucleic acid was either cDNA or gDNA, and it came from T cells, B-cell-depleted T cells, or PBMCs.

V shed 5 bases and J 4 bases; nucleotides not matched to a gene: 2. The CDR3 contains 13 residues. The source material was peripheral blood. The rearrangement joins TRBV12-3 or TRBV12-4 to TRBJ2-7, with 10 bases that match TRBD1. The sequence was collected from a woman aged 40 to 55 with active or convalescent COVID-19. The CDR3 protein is CASSRQGAYEQYF. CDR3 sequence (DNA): TGTGCCAGCAGTCGACAGGGGGCTTACGAGCAGTACTTC.